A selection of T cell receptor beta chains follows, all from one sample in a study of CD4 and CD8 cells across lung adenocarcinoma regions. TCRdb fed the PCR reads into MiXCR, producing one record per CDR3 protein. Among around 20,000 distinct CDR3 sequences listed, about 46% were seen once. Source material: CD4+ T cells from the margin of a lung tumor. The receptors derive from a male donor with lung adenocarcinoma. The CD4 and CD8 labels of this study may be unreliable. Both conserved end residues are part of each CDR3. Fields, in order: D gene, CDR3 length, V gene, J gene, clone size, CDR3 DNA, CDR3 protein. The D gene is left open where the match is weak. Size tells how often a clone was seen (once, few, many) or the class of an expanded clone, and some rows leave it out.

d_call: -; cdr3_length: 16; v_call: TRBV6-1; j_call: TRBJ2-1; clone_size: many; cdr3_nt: TGTGCCAGCAGTCGCCTAGGGGGGGATCCCACCGATGAGCAGTTCTTC; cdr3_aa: CASSRLGGDPTDEQFF
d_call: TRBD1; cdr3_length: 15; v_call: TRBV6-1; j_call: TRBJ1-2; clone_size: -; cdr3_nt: TGTGCCAGCAGTGAAACAGGGGAAGCCTACTATGGCTACACCTTC; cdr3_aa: CASSETGEAYYGYTF
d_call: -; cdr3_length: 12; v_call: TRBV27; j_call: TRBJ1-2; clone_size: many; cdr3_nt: TGTGCCAGCAGTAAACAGGGAGGTGGCTACACCTTC; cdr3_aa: CASSKQGGGYTF
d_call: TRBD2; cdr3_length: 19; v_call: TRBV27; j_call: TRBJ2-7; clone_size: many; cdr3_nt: TGTGCCAGCAGTTTAGGAAGGGGGGGGGGCGGGAGGGCCACGATCGAGCAGTACTTC; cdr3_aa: CASSLGRGGGGRATIEQYF
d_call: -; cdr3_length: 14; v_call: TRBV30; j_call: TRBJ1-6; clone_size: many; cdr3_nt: TGTGCCTGGAGTGAAGGGGGAGCCAATTCACCCCTCCACTTT; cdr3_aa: CAWSEGGANSPLHF
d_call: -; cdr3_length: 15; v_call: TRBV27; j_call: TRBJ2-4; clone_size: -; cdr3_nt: TGTGCCAGCATAGGGGGGGGGTGTGCCAAAAAGATTCAGTACTTC; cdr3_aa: CASIGGGCAKKIQYF
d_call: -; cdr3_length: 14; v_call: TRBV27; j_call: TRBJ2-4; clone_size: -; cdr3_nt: TGCGCCAGCAGTAGGCTGGGAGCCAAAAACACGCAGTACTTC; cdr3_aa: CASSRLGAKNTQYF
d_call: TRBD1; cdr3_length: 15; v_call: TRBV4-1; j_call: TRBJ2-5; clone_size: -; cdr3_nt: TGCGCCAGCAGCCACCAGACAGGGTTCGGAGAGACCCAGTACTTC; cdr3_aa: CASSHQTGFGETQYF
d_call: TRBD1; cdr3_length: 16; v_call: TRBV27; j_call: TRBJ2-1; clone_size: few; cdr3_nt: TGTGCCAGCTCCCGGACAGGGGTCTTTTTTTCGGATGAGCAGTTCTTC; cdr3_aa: CASSRTGVFFSDEQFF
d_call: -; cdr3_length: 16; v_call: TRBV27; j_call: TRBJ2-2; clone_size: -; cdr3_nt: TGTGCCAGCGGGGACAGACTAGCGACGAACACCGGGGAGCTGTTTTTT; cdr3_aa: CASGDRLATNTGELFF
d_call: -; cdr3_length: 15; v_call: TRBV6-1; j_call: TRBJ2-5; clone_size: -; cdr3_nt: TGTGGCAGGGGGGACGGGGGCAGCGGCCGAGAGACCCAGTACTTC; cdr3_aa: CGRGDGGSGRETQYF
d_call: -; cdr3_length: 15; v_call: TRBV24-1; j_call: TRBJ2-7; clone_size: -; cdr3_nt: TGTGCCGCGGGGGCCGGGGGCCGGCCCAAAGATACGCAGTACTTC; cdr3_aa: CAAGAGGRPKDTQYF
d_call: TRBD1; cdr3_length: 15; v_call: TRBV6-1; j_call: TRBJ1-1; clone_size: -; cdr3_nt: TGTGCCAGCAGTATGACGACAGGGGAGAACACTGAAGCCTCCTTC; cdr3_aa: CASSMTTGENTEASF
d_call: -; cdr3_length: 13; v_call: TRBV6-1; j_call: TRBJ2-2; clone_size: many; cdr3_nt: TGTGCCAGCAGTGAACAGGGTACCGGGGAGCTGTTTTTT; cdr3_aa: CASSEQGTGELFF
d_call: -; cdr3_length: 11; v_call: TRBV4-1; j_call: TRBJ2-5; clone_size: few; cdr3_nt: TGCGCCAGCAGCCAGGGGAATGAGCAGTACTTC; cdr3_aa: CASSQGNEQYF
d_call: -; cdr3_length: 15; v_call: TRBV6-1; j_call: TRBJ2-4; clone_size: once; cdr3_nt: TGTGCCAGCATCGAGGTTCCAGGTGGTCAAGACATTCAGTACTTC; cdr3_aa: CASIEVPGGQDIQYF
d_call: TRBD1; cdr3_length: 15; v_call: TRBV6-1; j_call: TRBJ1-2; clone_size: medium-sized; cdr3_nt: TGTGCCAGCAGTGAAGCCGGCAGGGGGAACTATGGCTACACCTTC; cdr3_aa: CASSEAGRGNYGYTF
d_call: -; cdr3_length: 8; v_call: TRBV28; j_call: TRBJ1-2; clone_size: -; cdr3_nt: TGTGCTAGCAATGACGACACCTTC; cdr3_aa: CASNDDTF
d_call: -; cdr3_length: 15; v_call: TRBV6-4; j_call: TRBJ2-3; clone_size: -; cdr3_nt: TGTGCCAGCAGTGAGGGGCGCGGGGCCAAAAACACGCAGTATTTT; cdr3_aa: CASSEGRGAKNTQYF
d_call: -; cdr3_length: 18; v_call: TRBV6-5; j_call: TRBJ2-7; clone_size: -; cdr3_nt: TGTGCCAGCAGTTCCCCCGGACTGGGGATGAGCGGCAAAGATACGCAGTACTTC; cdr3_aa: CASSSPGLGMSGKDTQYF
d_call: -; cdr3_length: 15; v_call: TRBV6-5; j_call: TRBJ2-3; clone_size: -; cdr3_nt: TGTGCCAGCAGTTACTGCCTGTGGGGCGCAGACACGCAGTATTTT; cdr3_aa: CASSYCLWGADTQYF
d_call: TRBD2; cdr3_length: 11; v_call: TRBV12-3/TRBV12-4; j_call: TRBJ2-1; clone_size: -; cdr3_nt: TGTGCCAGCAGAGAGGCGGGGGAGCAGTTTTTT; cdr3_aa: CASREAGEQFF
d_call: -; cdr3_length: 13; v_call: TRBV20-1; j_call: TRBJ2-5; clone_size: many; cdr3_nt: TGCAGTGCCGAGGAAGGCGCCCCAAGACAGCAGTACTTC; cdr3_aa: CSAEEGAPRQQYF
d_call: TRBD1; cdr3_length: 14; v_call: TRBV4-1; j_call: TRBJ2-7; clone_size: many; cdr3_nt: TGCGCCAGCAGCCAAGGGACAGGGCCCTACGAGCAGTACTTC; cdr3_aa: CASSQGTGPYEQYF
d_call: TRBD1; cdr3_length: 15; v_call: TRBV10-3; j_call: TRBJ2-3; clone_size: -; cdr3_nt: TGTGTCCTGAGACTCCAGTCTGTAAGTACAGGGGAGCAGTATTTT; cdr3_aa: CVLRLQSVSTGEQYF
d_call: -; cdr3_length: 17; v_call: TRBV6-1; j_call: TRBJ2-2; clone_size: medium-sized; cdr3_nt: TGTGCCAGCAGTGAAACGATAGCCGTCCTTGGCACCGGGGAGCTGTTTTTT; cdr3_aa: CASSETIAVLGTGELFF
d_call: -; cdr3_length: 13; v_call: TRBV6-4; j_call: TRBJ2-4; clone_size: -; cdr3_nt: TGTGCCAGGGGGAGGGGGGGCACAAATACGCAGTACTTC; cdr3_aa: CARGRGGTNTQYF
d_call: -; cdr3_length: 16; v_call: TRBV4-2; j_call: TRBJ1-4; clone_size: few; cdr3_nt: TGTGCCAGCAGCCAAGGCTCACTTGGATCCTACGAAAAACTGTTTTTT; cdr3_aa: CASSQGSLGSYEKLFF
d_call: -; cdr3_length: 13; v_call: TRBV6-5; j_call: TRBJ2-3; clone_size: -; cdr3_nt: TGTGCCAGCAGTTACTCCCAGGGGCTTGAGCAGTATTTT; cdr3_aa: CASSYSQGLEQYF
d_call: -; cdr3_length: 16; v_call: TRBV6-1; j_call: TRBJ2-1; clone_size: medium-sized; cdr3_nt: TGTGCCAGCAGTGAAGTAACTAGTCGGCTCTACAATGAGCAGTTCTTC; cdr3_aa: CASSEVTSRLYNEQFF
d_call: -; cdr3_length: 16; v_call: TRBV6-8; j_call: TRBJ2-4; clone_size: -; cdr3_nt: TGTGTGAGCAGCGTGGCGGGGCTGGGAGCCAAAAATACTCAGTATTTC; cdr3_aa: CVSSVAGLGAKNTQYF
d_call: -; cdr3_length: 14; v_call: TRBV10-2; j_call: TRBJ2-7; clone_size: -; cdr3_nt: TGCGCCGTCACGGGGCTGTCAGGCAAAGACACGCAGTACTTC; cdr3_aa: CAVTGLSGKDTQYF
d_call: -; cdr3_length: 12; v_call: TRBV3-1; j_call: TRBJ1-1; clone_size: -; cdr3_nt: TGTGCCAGCAGCCCTGGGACTACAGAAGCTTTCTTT; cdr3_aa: CASSPGTTEAFF
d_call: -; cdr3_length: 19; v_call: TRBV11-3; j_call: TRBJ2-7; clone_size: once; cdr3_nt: TGTGCCAGCAGCTTCGGTCGTCTTCCGGGCAGGGCGCTCCCTGGCGAGCAGTACTTC; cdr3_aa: CASSFGRLPGRALPGEQYF
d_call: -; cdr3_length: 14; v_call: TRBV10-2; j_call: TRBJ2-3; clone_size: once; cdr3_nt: TGCGGCAGCACGGGGCTGTGGGCCAAAGATACTCAGTATTTT; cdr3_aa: CGSTGLWAKDTQYF
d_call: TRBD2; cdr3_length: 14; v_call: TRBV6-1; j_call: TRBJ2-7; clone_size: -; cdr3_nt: TGTGCCAGCAGTGATGCGGGGGGTCAGGACGAGCAGTACTTC; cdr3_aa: CASSDAGGQDEQYF
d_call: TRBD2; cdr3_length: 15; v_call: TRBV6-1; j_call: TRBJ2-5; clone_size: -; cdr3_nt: TGTGCCAGCAGTGAAATGGCTAGCGGCCAAAAGACCCAGTACTTC; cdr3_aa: CASSEMASGQKTQYF
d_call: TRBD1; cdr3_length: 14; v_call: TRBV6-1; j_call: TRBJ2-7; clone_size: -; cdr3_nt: TGTGCCAGCAGTGAGGGACAGGGGCTCTACGAGCAGTACTTC; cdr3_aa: CASSEGQGLYEQYF
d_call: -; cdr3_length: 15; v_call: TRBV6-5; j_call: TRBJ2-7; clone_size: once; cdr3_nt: TGTGCCAGCAGTTACACTTCAGGGGCTCGTAGCGAGCAGTACTTC; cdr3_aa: CASSYTSGARSEQYF
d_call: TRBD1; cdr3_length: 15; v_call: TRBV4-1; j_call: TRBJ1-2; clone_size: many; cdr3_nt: TGCGCCAGCAGCCAAGGCCCAACAGGGGTCTATGGCTACACCTTC; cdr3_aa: CASSQGPTGVYGYTF
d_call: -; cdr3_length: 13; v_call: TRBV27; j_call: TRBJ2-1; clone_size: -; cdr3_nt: TGTGCCAGCAGTTTAGCGAACAACGGGGAGCAGTTTTTC; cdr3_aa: CASSLANNGEQFF
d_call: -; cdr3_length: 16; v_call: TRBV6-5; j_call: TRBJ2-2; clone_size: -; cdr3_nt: TGTGCCAGCAGTTACTCGATGGTAGGGGGCACCGGGGAGCTGTTTTTT; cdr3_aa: CASSYSMVGGTGELFF